This passage covers 2 T cell receptor beta chains from one sample sequenced in a study of blood T cell repertoires in COVID-19. TCRdb's copy holds only in-frame clones and misses some; the assay was immunoSEQ multiplex PCR. The sample has 300,000 to 400,000 clones, around 87% seen once. Source material: peripheral blood. These receptors all come from a woman between 55 and 75 years old with COVID-19, enrolled during active disease.

The chain carries TRBV5-4 and TRBJ2-7; 13 bases align to TRBD2. The CDR3 spans 15 residues. Germline V CDR1 and CDR2: SGHNT, YYREEE (reference sequence). V gave up 4 bases and J gave up 1 base; unmatched junction bases: 2. This CDR3 reads CASSPGLAGSYEQYF. For the CDR3, the DNA is TGTGCCAGCAGCCCGGGACTAGCGGGATCCTACGAGCAGTACTTC.

The V and J genes are TRBV19 and TRBJ1-2; 9 bases match TRBD1. Germline V gives CDR1 LNHDA, CDR2 SQIVND (reference sequence). Unmatched junction bases numbered 12, after V lost 7 bases and J lost 9 bases. The CDR3 runs to 14 residues. CDR3 nucleotides: TGTGCCAGTAACCGCGGGGGACAGGGTATAAGCTACACCTTC. This translates into CASNRGGQGISYTF.